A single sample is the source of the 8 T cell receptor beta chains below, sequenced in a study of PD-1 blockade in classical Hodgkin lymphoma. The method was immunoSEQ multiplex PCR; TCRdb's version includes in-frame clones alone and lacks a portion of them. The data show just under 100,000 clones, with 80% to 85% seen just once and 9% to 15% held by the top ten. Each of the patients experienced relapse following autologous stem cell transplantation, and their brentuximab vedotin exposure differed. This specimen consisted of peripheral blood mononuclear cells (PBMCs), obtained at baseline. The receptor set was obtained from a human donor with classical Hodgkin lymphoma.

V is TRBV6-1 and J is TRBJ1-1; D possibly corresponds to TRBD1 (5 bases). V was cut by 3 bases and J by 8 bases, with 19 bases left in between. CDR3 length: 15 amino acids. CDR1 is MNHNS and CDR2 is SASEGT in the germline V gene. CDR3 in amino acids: CASSDPGTTKNEAFF. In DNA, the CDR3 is TGTGCCAGCAGTGACCCGGGGACGACTAAAAACGAAGCTTTCTTT.

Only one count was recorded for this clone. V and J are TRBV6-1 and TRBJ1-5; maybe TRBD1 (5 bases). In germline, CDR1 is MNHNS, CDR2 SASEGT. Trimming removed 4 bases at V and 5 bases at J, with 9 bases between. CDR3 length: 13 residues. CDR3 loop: CASSAGPHQPQHF. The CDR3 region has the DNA TGTGCCAGCAGTGCAGGGCCCCATCAGCCCCAGCATTTT.

CDR3 amino acids: CATTQNTEAFF. CDR3 coding DNA: TGTGCCACCACCCAGAACACTGAAGCTTTCTTT. The gene calls are TRBV6-5 and TRBJ1-1; D unclear. V lost 10 bases and J 1 base, leaving 7 bases between the germline ends. Germline CDR1 is MNHEY and CDR2 is SVGAGI. This CDR3 has 11 amino acids.

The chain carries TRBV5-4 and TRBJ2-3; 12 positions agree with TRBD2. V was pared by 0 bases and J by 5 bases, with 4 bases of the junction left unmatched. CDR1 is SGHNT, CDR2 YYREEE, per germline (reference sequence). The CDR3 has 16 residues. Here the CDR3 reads CASSLGLAGVVDTQYF. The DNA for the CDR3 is TGTGCCAGCAGCTTGGGACTAGCGGGAGTGGTAGATACGCAGTATTTT. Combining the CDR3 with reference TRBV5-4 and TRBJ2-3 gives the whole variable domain ETGVTQSPTHLIKTRGQQVTLRCSSQSGHNTVSWYQQALGQGPQFIFQYYREEENGRGNFPPRFSGLQFPNYSSELNVNALELDDSALYLCASSLGLAGVVDTQYFGPGTRLTVL.

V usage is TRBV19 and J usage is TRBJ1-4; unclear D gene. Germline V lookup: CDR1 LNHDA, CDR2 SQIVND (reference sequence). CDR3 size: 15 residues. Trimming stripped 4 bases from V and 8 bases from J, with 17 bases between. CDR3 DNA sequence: TGTGCCAGTAGTACCCTTCCACGGGTCGGAGAAAAACTGTTTTTT. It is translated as CASSTLPRVGEKLFF.

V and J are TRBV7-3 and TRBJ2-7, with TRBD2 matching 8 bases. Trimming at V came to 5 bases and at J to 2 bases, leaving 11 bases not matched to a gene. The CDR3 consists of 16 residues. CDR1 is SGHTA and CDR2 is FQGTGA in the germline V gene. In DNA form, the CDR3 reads TGTGCCAGCAGCCCCCAGGGAGCGGGAGTACCCTACGAGCAGTACTTC. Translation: CASSPQGAGVPYEQYF.

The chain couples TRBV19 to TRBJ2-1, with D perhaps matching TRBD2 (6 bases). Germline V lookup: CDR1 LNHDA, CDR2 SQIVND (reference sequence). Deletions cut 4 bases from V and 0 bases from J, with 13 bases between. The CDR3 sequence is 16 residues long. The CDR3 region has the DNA TGTGCCAGTAGTAATCGGGCGGGAAGCTCCTACAATGAGCAGTTCTTC. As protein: CASSNRAGSSYNEQFF.

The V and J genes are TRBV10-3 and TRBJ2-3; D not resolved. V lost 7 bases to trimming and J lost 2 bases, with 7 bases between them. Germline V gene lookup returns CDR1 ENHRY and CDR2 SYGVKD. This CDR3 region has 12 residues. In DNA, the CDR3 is TGTGCCATCAAGCCGGACACAGATACGCAGTATTTT. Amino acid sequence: CAIKPDTDTQYF.